A selection of T cell receptor beta chains follows, all from one sample in a study of CD8 T cells in Susac syndrome. TCRdb reprocessed the immunoSEQ multiplex PCR reads via MiXCR and lists one record per CDR3 protein. The profile covers 120,000 to 150,000 distinct CDR3 sequences, with 94% appearing a single time and about 0.076% taken by the ten largest. Material: CD4+ T cells from PBMCs. The receptors originated from a human donor in good health. Both conserved end residues are trimmed from each CDR3.

j_call	v_call	cdr3_aa
TRBJ2-1	TRBV20-1	SAPIPGSYNEQF
TRBJ2-7	TRBV2	ASRQQGYEQY
TRBJ1-1	TRBV3-1	ASSPQGKPEAF
TRBJ1-1	TRBV10-3	AIRARAMNTEAF
TRBJ2-1	TRBV5-4	ASSFLAGGKVEF
TRBJ2-7	TRBV6-5	ASSGTPNEQY
TRBJ1-3	TRBV5-1	ASSLEEIGNTIY
TRBJ2-2	TRBV5-1	ASSFGANTGELF
TRBJ2-1	TRBV10-3	ASKGLAGEYNEQF
TRBJ2-2	TRBV5-1	ASHGQVLGTGELF
TRBJ2-5	TRBV10-3	AISPMGQGALETQY
TRBJ2-7	TRBV20-1	SAREAGQRAY
TRBJ1-5	TRBV3-1	ASSREGGRQPQH
TRBJ2-5	TRBV5-1	ASGLIETQY
TRBJ1-1	TRBV5-1	ASIPGLGALGTEAF
TRBJ2-2	TRBV6-6	ASTSRTSGSTGELF
TRBJ2-7	TRBV29-1	SVRTREGPVYVQY
TRBJ2-1	TRBV3-1	ASRSSGWGEQF